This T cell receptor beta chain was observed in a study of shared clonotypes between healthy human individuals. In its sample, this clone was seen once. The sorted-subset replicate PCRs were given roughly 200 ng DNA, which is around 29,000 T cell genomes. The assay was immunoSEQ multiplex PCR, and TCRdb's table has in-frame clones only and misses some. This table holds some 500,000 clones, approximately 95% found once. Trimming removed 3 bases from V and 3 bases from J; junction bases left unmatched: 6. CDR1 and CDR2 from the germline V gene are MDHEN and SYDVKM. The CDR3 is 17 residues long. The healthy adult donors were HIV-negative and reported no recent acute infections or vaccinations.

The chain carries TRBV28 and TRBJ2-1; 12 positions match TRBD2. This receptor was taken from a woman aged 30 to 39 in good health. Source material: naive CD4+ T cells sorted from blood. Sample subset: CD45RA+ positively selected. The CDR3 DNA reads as TGTGCCAGCAGTTTGACTAGCGGGAGTAATGGCTACAATGAGCAGTTCTTC. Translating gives CASSLTSGSNGYNEQFF.